These 9 T cell receptor beta chains came from one sample sequenced in a study of blood T cells in healthy people across ages. With a J-beta primer mix and a sample-barcoded 5' primer, a second PCR ran about 7 to 12 cycles. MiXCR, run by TCRdb on the 5' RACE reads, gives a single entry per CDR3 protein. This sample carries about 680,000 distinct CDR3 sequences, roughly 49% of them seen once, and the ten largest clones take about 32%. The sample comprised blood. The receptors come from a woman in her fifties or sixties in good health.

This clonotype was counted a few times. This chain uses TRBV10-3 with TRBJ2-7, with 7 bases that match TRBD1. This CDR3 has 13 amino acids. In germline, CDR1 is ENHRY, CDR2 SYGVKD. V was clipped by 7 bases and J by 5 bases; unmatched bases: 8. CDR3 region: CAITQTGTHEQYF. CDR3 DNA: TGTGCCATCACCCAGACAGGGACCCACGAGCAGTACTTC.

CDR3 DNA: TGTGCCAGCAGCCCCAGGGGGTTCACCGGGGAGCTGTTTTTT. This encodes CASSPRGFTGELFF. The chain recombines TRBV7-9 with TRBJ2-2, with 7 bases matching TRBD1. V gave up 5 bases and J gave up 4 bases; unmatched junction bases: 4. Germline CDR1 and CDR2: SEHNR and FQNEAQ (reference sequence). The CDR3 has 14 residues.

The chain combines TRBV27 with TRBJ2-7; no clear D gene. Matching the DNA end better, TRBJ2-5 makes the J call doubtful. CDR3 length: 12 amino acids. CDR1 is MNHEY and CDR2 is SMNVEV in the germline V gene (reference sequence). The CDR3 DNA reads as TGTGCCAGCATTTCCATACAAGAGACCCAGTACTTC. It translates to CASISIQETQYF.

The rearrangement links TRBV20-1 to TRBJ1-2; tentatively, D is TRBD1 (6 bases). The V gene's germline CDR1 is DFQATT and CDR2 SNEGSKA (reference sequence). The CDR3 extends over 14 amino acids. Between the trimmed V and J ends, which lost 4 bases and 8 bases, there was a span of 20 bases. CDR3: CSAKRGGRVEGYTF. The CDR3 nucleotides are TGCAGTGCTAAACGTGGGGGCAGGGTGGAGGGCTACACCTTC.

The chain has TRBV15 and TRBJ2-3; TRBD2 might be the D (6 bases). Germline assignment: CDR1 LNHNV and CDR2 YYDKDF (reference sequence). CDR3 length equals 15 residues. The V end was cut by 0 bases, the J end by 3 bases, with 10 bases between. CDR3: CATSRDWGGTDTQYF. CDR3 sequence (DNA): TGTGCCACCAGCAGAGATTGGGGAGGTACAGATACGCAGTATTTT.

The chain employs TRBV4-2 and TRBJ1-1, with TRBD1 identical over 7 bases. Germline V CDR1 and CDR2: LGHNA, YNFKEQ. The CDR3 is made up of 12 amino acids. The CDR3 region has the DNA TGTGTCAGTAGCCCAGGGACAGCCGAAGCTTTCTTT. It encodes CVSSPGTAEAFF.

This clonotype has ten or more counts. The rearrangement uses TRBV6-5 and TRBJ2-5; 7 bases agree with TRBD2. Germline values: CDR1 MNHEY, CDR2 SVGAGI. The CDR3 runs 16 residues. Trimming at V came to 4 bases and at J to 6 bases, leaving 14 bases not matched to a gene. CDR3: CASSSLSGGGAKTQYF. In DNA, the CDR3 is TGTGCCAGCAGTTCCCTGAGTGGGGGGGGTGCGAAGACCCAGTACTTC.

This chain links TRBV5-1 with TRBJ1-6; 7 bases fit TRBD1. The CDR3 loop spans 17 amino acids. With 1 base clipped from V and 4 bases from J, the junction kept 8 bases outside the gene matches. Germline lookup yields CDR1 SGHRS and CDR2 YFSETQ. The CDR3 loop is CASSLTGAPGYNSPLHF. CDR3 in DNA: TGCGCCAGCAGCTTGACAGGGGCGCCTGGGTATAATTCACCCCTCCACTTT.

The chain has TRBV30 and TRBJ1-6; D unclear. Trimming shortened V by 0 bases and J by 8 bases, and 11 bases separated the two germline ends. This CDR3 comprises 14 residues. Germline V gives CDR1 GTSNPN, CDR2 SVGIG (reference sequence). CDR3 bases: TGTGCCTGGAGTGTACCAGGATTGGATTCACCCCTCCACTTT. It translates to CAWSVPGLDSPLHF.